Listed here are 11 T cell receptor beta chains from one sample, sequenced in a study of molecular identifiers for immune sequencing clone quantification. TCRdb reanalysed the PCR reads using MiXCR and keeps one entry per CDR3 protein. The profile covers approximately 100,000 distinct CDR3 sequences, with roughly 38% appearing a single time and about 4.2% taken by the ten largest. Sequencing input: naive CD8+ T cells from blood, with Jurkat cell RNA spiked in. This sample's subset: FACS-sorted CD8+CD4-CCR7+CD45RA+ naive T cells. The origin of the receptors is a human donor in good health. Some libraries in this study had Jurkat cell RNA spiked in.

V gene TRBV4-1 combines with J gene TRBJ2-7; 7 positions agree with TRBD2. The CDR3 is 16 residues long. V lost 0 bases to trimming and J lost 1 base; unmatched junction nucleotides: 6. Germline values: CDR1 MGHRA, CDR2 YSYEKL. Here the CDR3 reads CASSQDIGGSSYEQYF. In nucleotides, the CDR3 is TGCGCCAGCAGCCAAGATATCGGCGGGAGTTCCTACGAGCAGTACTTC.

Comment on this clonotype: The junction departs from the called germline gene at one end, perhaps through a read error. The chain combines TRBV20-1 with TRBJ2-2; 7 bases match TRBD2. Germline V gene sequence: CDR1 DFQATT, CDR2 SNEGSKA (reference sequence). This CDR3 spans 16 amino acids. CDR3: CSARDRPAGHTGELYF. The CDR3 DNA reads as TGCAGTGCTAGAGATCGGCCAGCGGGGCACACCGGGGAGCTGTATTTT.

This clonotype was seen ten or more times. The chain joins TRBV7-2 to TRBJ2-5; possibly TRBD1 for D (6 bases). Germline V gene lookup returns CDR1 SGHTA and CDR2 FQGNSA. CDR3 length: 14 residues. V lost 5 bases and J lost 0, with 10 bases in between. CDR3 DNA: TGTGCCAGCAGCCCCGACAGGTACCAAGAGACCCAGTACTTC. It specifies CASSPDRYQETQYF.

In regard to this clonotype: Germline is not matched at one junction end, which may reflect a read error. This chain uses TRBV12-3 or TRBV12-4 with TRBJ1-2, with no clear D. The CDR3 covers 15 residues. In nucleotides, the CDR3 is TGTGCCAGCAGTCCCCGACTGATGACTAACTATAGCTACACCTTC. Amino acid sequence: CASSPRLMTNYSYTF.

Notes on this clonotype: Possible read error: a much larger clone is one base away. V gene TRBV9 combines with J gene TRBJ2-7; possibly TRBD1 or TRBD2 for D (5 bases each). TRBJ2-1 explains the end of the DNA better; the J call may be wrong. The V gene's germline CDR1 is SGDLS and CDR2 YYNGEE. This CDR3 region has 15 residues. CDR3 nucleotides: TGTGCCAGCAGCGAGGGCTCCGGGGCCCCCTACGAGCAGTTCTTC. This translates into CASSEGSGAPYEQFF.

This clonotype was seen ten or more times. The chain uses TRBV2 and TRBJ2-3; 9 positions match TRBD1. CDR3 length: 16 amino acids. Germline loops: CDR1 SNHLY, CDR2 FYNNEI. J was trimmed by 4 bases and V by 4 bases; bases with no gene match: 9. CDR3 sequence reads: CASSAPGQGLADTQYF. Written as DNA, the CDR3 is TGTGCCAGCAGTGCCCCGGGACAGGGCCTCGCAGATACGCAGTATTTT.

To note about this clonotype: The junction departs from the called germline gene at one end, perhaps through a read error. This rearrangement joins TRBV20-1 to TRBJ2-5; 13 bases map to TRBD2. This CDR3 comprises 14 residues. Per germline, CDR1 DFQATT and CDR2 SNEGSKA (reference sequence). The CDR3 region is CSARTSGSGEPQYF. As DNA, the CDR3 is TGCAGTGCTCGGACTAGCGGGAGCGGAGAGCCCCAGTACTTC.

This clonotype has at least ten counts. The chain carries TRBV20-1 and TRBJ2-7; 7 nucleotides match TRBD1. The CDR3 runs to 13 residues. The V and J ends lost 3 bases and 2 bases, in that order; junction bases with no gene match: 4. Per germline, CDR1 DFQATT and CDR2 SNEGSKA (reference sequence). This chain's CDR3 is CSARETGTYEQYF. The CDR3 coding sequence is TGCAGTGCTAGGGAGACAGGGACCTACGAGCAGTACTTC.

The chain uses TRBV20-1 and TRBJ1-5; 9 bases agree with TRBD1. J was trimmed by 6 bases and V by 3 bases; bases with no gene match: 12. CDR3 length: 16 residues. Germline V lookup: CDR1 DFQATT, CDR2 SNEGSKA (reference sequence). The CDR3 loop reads CSASYRDRVGSQPQHF. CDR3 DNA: TGCAGTGCTAGTTACCGGGACAGGGTCGGCAGTCAGCCCCAGCATTTT.

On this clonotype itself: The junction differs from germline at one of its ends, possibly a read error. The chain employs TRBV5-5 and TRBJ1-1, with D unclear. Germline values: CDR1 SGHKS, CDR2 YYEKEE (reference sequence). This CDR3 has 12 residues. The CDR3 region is CASNLGWTEAFF. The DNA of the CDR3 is TGTGCCAGCAACTTGGGTTGGACTGAAGCTTTCTTT.

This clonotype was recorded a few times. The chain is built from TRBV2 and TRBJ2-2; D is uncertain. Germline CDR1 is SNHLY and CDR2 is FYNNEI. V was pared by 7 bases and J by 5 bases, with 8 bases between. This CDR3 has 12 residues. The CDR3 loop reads CASMWGTGELFF. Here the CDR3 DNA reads TGTGCCAGCATGTGGGGAACCGGGGAGCTGTTTTTT.